This T cell receptor beta chain was recorded in a study of a mutant IDH1 vaccine in newly diagnosed glioma. Some clones are missing from TCRdb's copy, which holds only in-frame ones; the method was immunoSEQ multiplex PCR. This table has fewer than 85,000 clones, roughly 85% appearing once. The CDR3 loop spans 15 amino acids. Between the trimmed V and J ends, which lost 0 bases and 6 bases, there was a span of 10 bases. Per germline, CDR1 SGHKS and CDR2 YYEKEE (reference sequence). The time point denotes: baseline, week 1 (first vaccination visit). Treatment denoted: pre-vaccination baseline after standard-of-care therapy.

The chain couples TRBV5-5 to TRBJ1-6; D is uncertain. Specimen: PBMCs, collected from a glioma patient treated with radiotherapy, temozolomide or both. This receptor was identified in a man in his thirties or forties with glioma. CDR3 sequence (DNA): TGTGCCAGCAGCTTGGAGGCAGCAGCTAATTCACCCCTCCACTTT. This translates into CASSLEAAANSPLHF.